This T cell receptor beta chain was observed in a study of molecular identifiers for immune sequencing clone quantification. V lost 7 bases and J lost 5, with 14 bases in between. Looked up from germline, CDR1 is MNHEY and CDR2 is SMNVEV (reference sequence). CDR3 length: 13 amino acids. Study conclusions and caveats: The sizes of highly expanded clones could be underestimated when identical TCR molecules share a barcode. Spiked TCR RNA from one Jurkat cell reportedly showed up when mixed among around 1 million naive cells.

Input for naive CD8 libraries was roughly 19,000 to 1,000,000 sorted cells; the RNA fraction used was 10%, 30% or 50%. A CD8+CD4-CCR7+CD45RA+ gate was used to sort naive CD8 T cells. TCRdb re-derived calls from the PCR reads in MiXCR, one entry per CDR3 protein. The data contain under 600,000 distinct CDR3 sequences, about 21% of them singletons. Comment on this clonotype: Its target is unknown.

This sequence originates from a human donor in good health. Some libraries in this study had Jurkat cell RNA spiked in. Sequencing was carried out using naive CD8+ T cells from blood, with Jurkat cell RNA spiked in. The subset was: FACS-sorted CD8+CD4-CCR7+CD45RA+ naive T cells. The genes are TRBV27 and TRBJ1-2, with a tentative D call TRBD1 (6 bases). CDR3 protein: CASTLGAGYGYTF. DNA for the CDR3: TGTGCCAGCACCTTGGGGGCTGGGTATGGCTACACCTTC.